This T cell receptor beta chain stems from a study of T-cell memory formation after mild COVID-19. This clonotype occurred many times. TCRdb called the 5' RACE reads again in MiXCR, with one record for every CDR3 protein. The table has roughly 450,000 distinct CDR3 sequences, 15% to 20% seen once. Per the germline V gene, CDR1 is SQVTM and CDR2 is ANQGSEA. Trimming took 3 bases from V and 1 from J, leaving 5 bases between them. This CDR3 is built from 12 residues. The receptor comes from an adult woman who had mild COVID-19 (a few samples of this study predate the infection). Cell type and time point are not known. J is TRBJ2-3 and V is TRBV29-1; D uncertain. Material for sequencing was PBMCs or a T cell subset sorted from them (not recorded which). The CDR3 region is CSVDGGTDTQYF. Here the CDR3 DNA reads TGCAGCGTTGACGGAGGCACAGATACGCAGTATTTT.